Listed below are T cell receptor beta chains from one sample, sequenced in a study of T cell responses to AZD1222 COVID-19 vaccine. Method: immunoSEQ multiplex PCR; TCRdb's copy keeps in-frame clones and lacks some. The table records 150,000 to 200,000 clones, about 91% of them present only once. The specimen was peripheral blood, collected 28 days after the second AZD1222 dose. These receptors were obtained from an adult who received the AZD1222 COVID-19 vaccine. Both conserved end residues are trimmed from each CDR3. Clone size is given for some rows only: seen once, a few or many times, or a class if the clone is expanded.

.	13	TRBV6-5	TRBJ2-7	ASSYTSRDRAEQY
.	12	TRBV6-5	TRBJ1-4	ASSPGLPNEKLF
.	16	TRBV4-2	TRBJ1-3	ASSREPGQGVNRNTIY
.	13	TRBV19	TRBJ1-1	ASTRRDTVNTEAF
.	13	TRBV6-1	TRBJ2-1	ASSEIAGGYNEQF
.	13	TRBV19	TRBJ1-1	ASSLIPGGGTEAF
.	12	TRBV6-6	TRBJ2-2	ASSPRLGTGELF
.	11	TRBV7-9	TRBJ2-7	ASSSRGAYEQY
.	12	TRBV18	TRBJ1-5	ASSTAGGNQPQH
.	12	TRBV11-3	TRBJ2-1	ASSPLTGGSEQF
.	13	TRBV3-1/TRBV3-2	TRBJ1-1	ASSQDGPMNTEAF
.	13	TRBV7-2	TRBJ1-5	ASSLRTGGDQPQH
many	12	TRBV30	TRBJ1-4	AWTGGSTNEKLF
.	11	TRBV5-1	TRBJ1-5	ASSLNSGQPQH
.	11	TRBV29-1	TRBJ2-1	SGKQDSYNEQF
.	13	TRBV6-6	TRBJ1-3	ASSYTGGIGNTIY
.	13	TRBV19	TRBJ2-1	ASSTRQGSYNEQF
.	14	TRBV27	TRBJ2-7	ASSLFSAGSTYEQY
.	15	TRBV3-1/TRBV3-2	TRBJ1-1	ASSGTSVASLNTEAF
.	13	TRBV27	TRBJ1-5	ASSPDRVANQPQH
.	13	TRBV10-3	TRBJ2-7	AISDGTVSSYEQY
.	9	TRBV7-9	TRBJ2-3	ASSLTDTQY
few	14	TRBV2	TRBJ1-4	ASKIFQGQLNEKLF
once	11	TRBV10-3	TRBJ1-1	ATAQGLNTEAF
many	14	TRBV30	TRBJ1-4	AWSFGEEGDLEKLF
.	14	TRBV19	TRBJ1-2	ASSNPGTGGYVGYT
.	16	TRBV18	TRBJ2-2	ASSPLPGTLANTGELF
.	12	TRBV6-5	TRBJ2-4	ASRGTARENIQY
.	9	TRBV19	TRBJ2-1	ASSEGPSLL
.	11	TRBV19	TRBJ1-1	ASSVTGGTEAF
.	13	TRBV28	TRBJ1-3	ASSPPTGTGNTIY
.	12	TRBV18	TRBJ2-2	ASSPLQNTGELF
.	11	TRBV5-3	TRBJ1-1	ARSVGKNTEAF
few	12	TRBV11-2	TRBJ2-3	ASSSVDYSPAQY
.	11	TRBV12-3/TRBV12-4	TRBJ1-1	ASSFSPNTEAF
.	12	TRBV28	TRBJ2-2	ASRYRGNTGELF
.	13	TRBV2	TRBJ2-2	ASRPRTGGGGELF
.	12	TRBV5-5	TRBJ2-7	ASSLILGSYEQY
.	14	TRBV5-1	TRBJ2-2	ASSQTGTMNTGELF